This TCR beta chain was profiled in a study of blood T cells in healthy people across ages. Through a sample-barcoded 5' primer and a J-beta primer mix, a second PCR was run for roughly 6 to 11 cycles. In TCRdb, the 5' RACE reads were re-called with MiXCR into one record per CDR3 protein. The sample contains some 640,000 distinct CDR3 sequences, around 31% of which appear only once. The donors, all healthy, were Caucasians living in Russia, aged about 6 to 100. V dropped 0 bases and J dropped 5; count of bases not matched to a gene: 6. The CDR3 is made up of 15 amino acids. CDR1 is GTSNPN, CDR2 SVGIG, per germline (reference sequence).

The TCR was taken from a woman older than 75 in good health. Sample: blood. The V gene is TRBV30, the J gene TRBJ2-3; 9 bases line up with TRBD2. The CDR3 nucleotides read TGTGCCTGGAGTGTACCCAGCGGGGGGAGAGATACGCAGTATTTT. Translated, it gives CAWSVPSGGRDTQYF.